These T cell receptor beta chains were read from a single sample in a study of shared T cell receptors in the human thymus. The assay was immunoSEQ multiplex PCR, and TCRdb's table has in-frame clones only and misses some. Among under 850,000 clones, around 89% were seen once, and the ten largest hold 0.0095% to 0.013%. These data also featured in a second study, about human thymus T cells.

The sample consisted of thymocytes. The source of these receptors is a boy in the first two years of life with a congenital heart defect. CDR3s include the opening cysteine and the closing phenylalanine or tryptophan. Each record gives: J gene, V gene, clone size, CDR3 protein. Some rows mark clone size as missing; the rest say once, few, many or name a class of expanded clone.

>TRBJ1-2|TRBV6-5|-
CASSRRGGPYGYTF
>TRBJ2-7|TRBV28|-
CASNDPPGQTYEQYF
>TRBJ1-2|TRBV27|-
CASSTGAKYGYTF
>TRBJ2-3|TRBV7-2|-
CASTDPREGPDTQYF
>TRBJ2-7|TRBV14|-
CASSQSKGGSYEQYF
>TRBJ2-7|TRBV27|-
CASRRTSGYYEQYF
>TRBJ2-5|TRBV5-1|-
CASSSRETQYF
>TRBJ1-2|TRBV4-1|few
CASSQLGQGGGYTF
>TRBJ2-3|TRBV12-5|-
CASGSPAGTGTDTQYF
>TRBJ2-5|TRBV10-3|-
CAISEVGGLAGAETQYF
>TRBJ2-1|TRBV7-9|-
CASSLSGGSNNEQFF
>TRBJ2-7|TRBV4-3|once
CASSQGREVDEQYF
>TRBJ1-1|TRBV6-5|-
CASSYGTGSGTEAFF
>TRBJ2-7|TRBV19|-
CASAQAGGLYEQYF
>TRBJ1-3|TRBV15|-
CATSRAVQGRNTIYF
>TRBJ2-2|TRBV4-1|-
CASSQDSVAGVTGELFF
>TRBJ2-7|TRBV5-1|-
CASRGGTGGGYEQYF
>TRBJ2-1|TRBV6-5|-
CASSYSTTTEQFF
>TRBJ1-1|TRBV27|-
CASSLYRGGTEAFF
>TRBJ2-7|TRBV28|-
CASNSGTSGRARAYEQYF
>TRBJ2-7|TRBV6-1|-
CASSASKPYEQYF
>TRBJ1-3|TRBV11-2|-
CASSFGCPAISGNTIYF
>TRBJ2-1|TRBV11-2|-
CASSSHGDREYNEQFF
>TRBJ2-3|TRBV4-1|-
CASSPPGRTDTQYF
>TRBJ2-5|TRBV2|few
CASSEYGGQETQYF
>TRBJ2-1|TRBV19|few
CASSISLLQGEKHYNEQFF
>TRBJ1-5|TRBV19|-
CASSWDREDQPQHF
>TRBJ1-3|TRBV19|-
CASRDRATRNSGNTIYF
>TRBJ2-3|TRBV7-3|few
CASSNLTGLDTDTQYF
>TRBJ2-5|TRBV5-1|-
CASSLHRTSGKFGTQYF
>TRBJ2-7|TRBV19|-
CASSFLGHLSSYEQYF
>TRBJ1-1|TRBV14|-
CASSPECTGNTEAFF
>TRBJ1-3|TRBV5-8|few
CASSLEFADSGNTIYF
>TRBJ2-6|TRBV9|few
CASSDAGTGGNVLTF
>TRBJ1-5|TRBV19|-
CASSSIARNRGRGNQPQHF
>TRBJ2-7|TRBV4-3|-
CASSQGLAGTYEQYF
>TRBJ1-3|TRBV19|-
CASSISQGSGNTIYF
>TRBJ1-2|TRBV13|once
CASSLRQGYGYTF
>TRBJ1-5|TRBV19|-
CASSITGMDPQHF
>TRBJ2-1|TRBV28|-
CASSLKAGSYNEQFF
>TRBJ2-5|TRBV7-2|once
CASSPWRTGRKTQYF
>TRBJ1-5|TRBV10-3|-
CAIRAGRGQPQHF
>TRBJ1-4|TRBV14|-
CASSRRGGGKLFF
>TRBJ1-3|TRBV4-2|-
CASSQVPGQGRGNTIYF